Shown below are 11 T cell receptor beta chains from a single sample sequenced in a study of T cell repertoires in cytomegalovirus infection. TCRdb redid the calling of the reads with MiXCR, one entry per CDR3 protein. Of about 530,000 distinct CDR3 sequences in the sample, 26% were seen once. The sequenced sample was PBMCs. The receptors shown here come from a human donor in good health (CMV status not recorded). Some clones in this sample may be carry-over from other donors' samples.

CDR3 nucleotides: TGTGCCAGCAGCTTGGGGACTAGGAACAATGAGCAGTTCTTC. Protein sequence: CASSLGTRNNEQFF. The chain is built from TRBV7-8 and TRBJ2-1; 8 bases are a match to TRBD2. Losses at the gene ends were 3 bases for V and 5 bases for J; bases not matched to a gene: 3. CDR3 length equals 14 residues. CDR1 is SGHVS, CDR2 FQNEAQ, per germline.

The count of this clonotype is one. The DNA of the CDR3 is TGTGCCAGCAGGGACGTGACTAGCGGGAAGGACCACGAGCAGTACTTC. This codes for CASRDVTSGKDHEQYF. The rearrangement links TRBV6-5 to TRBJ2-7; 11 bases are shared with TRBD2. CDR3 length equals 16 residues. J lost 5 bases, V lost 6 bases, and 12 bases had no gene match. The germline gives CDR1 MNHEY, CDR2 SVGAGI.

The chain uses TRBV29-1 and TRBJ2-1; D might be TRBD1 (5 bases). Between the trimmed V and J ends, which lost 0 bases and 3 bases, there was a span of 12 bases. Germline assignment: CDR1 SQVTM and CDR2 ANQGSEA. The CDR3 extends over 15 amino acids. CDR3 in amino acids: CSVEDRFQGYNEQFF. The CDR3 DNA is TGCAGCGTTGAAGATCGATTCCAGGGCTACAATGAGCAGTTCTTC.

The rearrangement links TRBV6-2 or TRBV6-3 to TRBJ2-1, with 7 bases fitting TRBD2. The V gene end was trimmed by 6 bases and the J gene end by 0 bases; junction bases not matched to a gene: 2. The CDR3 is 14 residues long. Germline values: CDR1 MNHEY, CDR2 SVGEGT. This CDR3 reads CASRPSGSYNEQFF. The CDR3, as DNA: TGTGCCAGCAGACCTAGCGGCTCCTACAATGAGCAGTTCTTC.

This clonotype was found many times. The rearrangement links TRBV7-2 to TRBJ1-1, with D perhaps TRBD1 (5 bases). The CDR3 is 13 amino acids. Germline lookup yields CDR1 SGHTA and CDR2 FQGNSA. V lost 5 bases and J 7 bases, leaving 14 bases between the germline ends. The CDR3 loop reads CASSTGRILEAFF. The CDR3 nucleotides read TGTGCCAGCAGCACGGGGCGGATCCTTGAAGCTTTCTTT. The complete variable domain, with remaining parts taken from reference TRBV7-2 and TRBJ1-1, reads GAGVSQSPSNKVTEKGKDVELRCDPISGHTALYWYRQSLGQGLEFLIYFQGNSAPDKSGLPSDRFSAERTGGSVSTLTIQRTQQEDSAVYLCASSTGRILEAFFGQGTRLTVV.

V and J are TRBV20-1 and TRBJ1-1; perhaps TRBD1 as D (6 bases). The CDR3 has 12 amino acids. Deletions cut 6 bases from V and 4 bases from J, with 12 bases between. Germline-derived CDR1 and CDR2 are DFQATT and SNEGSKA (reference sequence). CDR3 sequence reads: CSAPLDSTEAFF. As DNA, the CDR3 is TGCAGTGCCCCCCTGGACAGCACTGAAGCTTTCTTT.

The CDR3 DNA follows: TGTGCCAGCATCAATAGCTGGGTTAACTATGGCTACACCTTC. Its protein product is CASINSWVNYGYTF. The V call is TRBV28, the J call TRBJ1-2; no reliable D call. CDR1 and CDR2 (germline): MDHEN, SYDVKM. Trimming pared 7 bases from V and 1 base from J, leaving 13 bases between. The CDR3 covers 14 residues.

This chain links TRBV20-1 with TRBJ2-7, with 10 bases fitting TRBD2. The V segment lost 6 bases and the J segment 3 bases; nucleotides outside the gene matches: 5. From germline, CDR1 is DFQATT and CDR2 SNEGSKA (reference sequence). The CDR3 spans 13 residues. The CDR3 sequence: CSATSGMDYEQYV. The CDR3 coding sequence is TGCAGTGCAACTAGCGGGATGGACTACGAGCAGTACGTC.

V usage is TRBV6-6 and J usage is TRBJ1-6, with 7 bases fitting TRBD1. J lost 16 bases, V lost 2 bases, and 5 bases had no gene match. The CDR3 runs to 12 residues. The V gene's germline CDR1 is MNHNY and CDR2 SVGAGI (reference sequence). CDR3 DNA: TGTGCCAGCAGTTACGCCGACAGGGTGCTCCACTTT. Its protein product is CASSYADRVLHF.

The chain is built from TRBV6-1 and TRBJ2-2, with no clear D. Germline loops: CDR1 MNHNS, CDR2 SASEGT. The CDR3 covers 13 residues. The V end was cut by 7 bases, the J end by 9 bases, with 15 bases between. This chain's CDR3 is CASNLEIGRELFF. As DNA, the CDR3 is TGTGCCAGCAACCTAGAAATAGGAAGGGAGCTGTTTTTT.

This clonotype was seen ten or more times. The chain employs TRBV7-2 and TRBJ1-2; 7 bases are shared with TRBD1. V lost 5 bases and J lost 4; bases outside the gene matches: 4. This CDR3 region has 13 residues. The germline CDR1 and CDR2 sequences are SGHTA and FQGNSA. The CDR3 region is CASSAGQSYGYTF. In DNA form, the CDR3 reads TGTGCCAGCAGCGCGGGACAGTCCTATGGCTACACCTTC.